This TCR beta chain was captured by sequencing in a study of T cells in Graves' hyperthyroidism and ophthalmopathy. Study at large: The initial diagnosis was the point when peripheral blood was collected, ahead of any treatment.

Study-level findings and limits: By a 13 V-J model, ophthalmopathy was set apart from stable hyperthyroidism. Most thyroid clonotypes that were expanded above 0.001 also turned up in blood.

Germline V gives CDR1 MDHEN, CDR2 SYDVKM. V was trimmed by 3 bases and J by 0 bases, leaving 30 bases between them. This CDR3 has 21 amino acids. A remark on this clonotype: Its antigen remains unknown.

The study defined stable Graves' hyperthyroidism as no ophthalmopathy progression within 18 months. The CDR3 regions of TCR beta were amplified from RNA transcripts. An initial round of RT-PCR targeting the TCR CDR3 relied on the HTBI primer set. TCRdb reprocessed the multiplex PCR reads with MiXCR, giving one entry per CDR3 protein. The sample has 250,000 to 300,000 distinct CDR3 sequences, 12% to 15% seen once. The rearrangement links TRBV28 to TRBJ2-7, with a weak D call TRBD1 (6 bases). This sequence originates from a woman between 40 and 55 years old with Graves' hyperthyroidism. The sample consisted of blood. This CDR3 is CASSFGGVTIPTGRSSYEQYF. CDR3 sequence (DNA): TGTGCCAGCAGTTTTGGGGGCGTGACTATACCGACTGGTAGAAGCTCCTACGAGCAGTACTTC.